This entry describes one T cell receptor (beta chain). TCRdb's copy holds only in-frame clones and misses some; the assay was immunoSEQ multiplex PCR. The repertoire includes some 94,000 clones, about 96% of them detected once, and about 0.39% sits in the top ten. This sample is drawn from a study of technical replicates of blood from a handful of donors. Trimming cost V 6 bases and J 6 bases, with 19 bases left between them. The CDR3 covers 15 residues. Per germline, CDR1 MNHEY and CDR2 SMNVEV (reference sequence). This sequence was found in a human donor in good health. V usage is TRBV27 and J usage is TRBJ2-3, with a weak D call TRBD2 (6 bases). Sequencing used T cells isolated from PBMCs. The CDR3 nucleotides are TGTGCCAGCAGCACTGGACACCGTCGGGGGGATACGCAGTATTTT. Its translation: CASSTGHRRGDTQYF.